Listed below are T cell receptor beta chains from one sample, sequenced in a study of blood T cells in healthy people across ages. One entry per CDR3 protein results from TCRdb running MiXCR on the 5' RACE reads. The data contain around 1,700,000 distinct CDR3 sequences, 28% of them singletons. Sequencing was performed on blood. The receptors come from a woman aged 25 to 39 in good health. Both conserved end residues are part of each CDR3. A D gene is named only where the DNA matches it firmly. The size of a clone is reported for some rows only, either as once, few or many, or as a class for expanded clones.

size: -
V: TRBV6-5
J: TRBJ2-5
D: TRBD1
CDR3: CASKRTGAIETQYF
DNA: TGTGCCAGCAAAAGGACAGGGGCTATAGAGACCCAGTACTTC

size: -
V: TRBV20-1
J: TRBJ1-1
D: -
CDR3: CSARNVNTEAFF
DNA: TGCAGTGCTAGAAATGTGAACACTGAAGCTTTCTTT

size: few
V: TRBV7-2
J: TRBJ2-5
D: TRBD2
CDR3: CASSLGLLAGGLQETQYF
DNA: TGTGCCAGCAGCTTAGGCCTACTGGCGGGGGGACTCCAAGAGACCCAGTACTTC

size: -
V: TRBV12-3/TRBV12-4
J: TRBJ2-3
D: -
CDR3: CASSPGAAGPTQYF
DNA: TGTGCCAGCAGCCCGGGGGCGGCGGGCCCTACGCAGTATTTT

size: -
V: TRBV5-1
J: TRBJ2-7
D: -
CDR3: CTSRGGSYEQYF
DNA: TGCACCAGCAGAGGCGGCTCCTACGAGCAGTACTTC

size: -
V: TRBV6-1
J: TRBJ2-5
D: TRBD2
CDR3: CASRRTSGGPRTQETQYF
DNA: TGTGCCAGCAGACGGACTAGCGGGGGGCCTAGAACCCAAGAGACCCAGTACTTC

size: -
V: TRBV7-9
J: TRBJ2-7
D: -
CDR3: CASSTGIREQYF
DNA: TGTGCCAGCAGCACAGGGATACGCGAGCAGTACTTC

size: many
V: TRBV7-9
J: TRBJ2-7
D: TRBD2
CDR3: CASSPWGGEQYF
DNA: TGTGCCAGCAGCCCCTGGGGGGGCGAGCAGTACTTC

size: many
V: TRBV25-1
J: TRBJ2-7
D: -
CDR3: CASSADNSYEQYF
DNA: TGTGCCAGCAGTGCGGACAACTCCTACGAGCAGTACTTC

size: -
V: TRBV5-1
J: TRBJ1-5
D: -
CDR3: CASSTRNQPQHF
DNA: TGCGCCAGCAGCACCCGCAATCAGCCCCAGCATTTT

size: -
V: TRBV12-3/TRBV12-4
J: TRBJ2-7
D: TRBD1
CDR3: CASSLQPHRDRGYEQYF
DNA: TGTGCCAGCAGTTTACAACCCCACCGGGACAGGGGCTACGAGCAGTACTTC

size: once
V: TRBV12-3/TRBV12-4
J: TRBJ2-5
D: TRBD2
CDR3: CASSSQASGRAETQYF
DNA: TGTGCCAGCAGTTCCCAGGCTAGCGGGAGGGCAGAGACCCAGTACTTC

size: few
V: TRBV28
J: TRBJ1-2
D: -
CDR3: CASEQGNRGYTF
DNA: TGTGCCAGCGAACAGGGTAACCGTGGCTACACCTTC

size: -
V: TRBV7-2
J: TRBJ1-4
D: -
CDR3: CASSFGPDRPLRLFF
DNA: TGTGCCAGCAGCTTCGGACCGGACCGGCCCCTACGGCTGTTTTTT

size: once
V: TRBV6-6
J: TRBJ2-5
D: TRBD1
CDR3: CASSTGNTGGQETQYF
DNA: TGTGCCAGCAGCACCGGGAACACAGGGGGCCAAGAGACCCAGTACTTC

size: -
V: TRBV3-1
J: TRBJ2-1
D: -
CDR3: CASSQDSGANNNEQFF
DNA: TGTGCCAGCAGCCAAGATTCGGGGGCCAATAACAATGAGCAGTTCTTC

size: -
V: TRBV7-8
J: TRBJ1-6
D: -
CDR3: CASSPPDSPPHF
DNA: TGTGCCAGCAGCCCTCCTGATTCACCCCCCCACTTT

size: -
V: TRBV7-3
J: TRBJ2-3
D: -
CDR3: CASSLKDNGADTQYF
DNA: TGTGCCAGCAGCTTAAAGGATAATGGTGCAGATACGCAGTATTTT

size: many
V: TRBV6-2/TRBV6-3
J: TRBJ2-7
D: -
CDR3: CASSYGGTKYEQYF
DNA: TGTGCCAGCAGTTACGGCGGGACAAAATACGAGCAGTACTTC

size: few
V: TRBV6-5
J: TRBJ1-2
D: -
CDR3: CASLPGGSLYGYTF
DNA: TGTGCCAGCTTGCCGGGGGGGTCCCTCTATGGCTACACCTTC

size: few
V: TRBV3-1
J: TRBJ2-1
D: -
CDR3: CASSHDSLGNEQFF
DNA: TGTGCCAGCAGCCATGACAGTTTGGGGAATGAGCAGTTCTTC

size: -
V: TRBV29-1
J: TRBJ2-1
D: -
CDR3: CSVESRVGSYNEQFF
DNA: TGCAGCGTTGAGTCGAGGGTAGGGTCCTACAATGAGCAGTTCTTC

size: many
V: TRBV20-1
J: TRBJ2-1
D: TRBD2
CDR3: CSARSGTSSYNEQFF
DNA: TGCAGTGCTAGGTCTGGGACTAGTTCCTACAATGAGCAGTTCTTC

size: few
V: TRBV2
J: TRBJ2-4
D: TRBD1
CDR3: CASSWGTVAEQYF
DNA: TGTGCCAGCAGTTGGGGGACAGTTGCAGAGCAGTACTTC

size: -
V: TRBV29-1
J: TRBJ1-6
D: TRBD1
CDR3: CSVSYRQGPYNSPLHF
DNA: TGCAGCGTTTCGTACCGACAGGGCCCCTATAATTCACCCCTCCACTTT

size: few
V: TRBV3-1
J: TRBJ1-1
D: -
CDR3: CASGGTEAFF
DNA: TGTGCAAGCGGGGGGACTGAAGCTTTCTTT

size: few
V: TRBV28
J: TRBJ1-3
D: -
CDR3: CASSLRASYGNTIYF
DNA: TGTGCCAGCAGTTTGAGAGCTTCTTATGGAAACACCATATATTTT

size: -
V: TRBV6-5
J: TRBJ1-1
D: -
CDR3: CASSYSAVRGNTEAFF
DNA: TGTGCCAGCAGTTACTCCGCCGTCCGTGGTAATACTGAAGCTTTCTTT

size: many
V: TRBV7-2
J: TRBJ2-1
D: -
CDR3: CASSRYSLSYNEQFF
DNA: TGTGCCAGCAGCAGATACTCGCTCTCCTACAATGAGCAGTTCTTC

size: -
V: TRBV21-1
J: TRBJ1-5
D: -
CDR3: CASSKVQPQHF
DNA: TGTGCCAGCAGCAAAGTACAGCCCCAGCATTTT

size: many
V: TRBV10-1
J: TRBJ2-1
D: TRBD2
CDR3: CASSPGTSESNEQFF
DNA: TGCGCCAGCAGTCCCGGGACTAGTGAGAGTAATGAGCAGTTCTTC

size: -
V: TRBV20-1
J: TRBJ2-4
D: TRBD2
CDR3: CSARGLGGSIQYF
DNA: TGCAGTGCTAGGGGCCTGGGGGGGAGCATTCAGTACTTC

size: few
V: TRBV4-1
J: TRBJ2-7
D: -
CDR3: CASSQEPTTYEQYF
DNA: TGCGCCAGCAGCCAAGAGCCTACAACCTACGAGCAGTACTTC

size: many
V: TRBV12-3/TRBV12-4
J: TRBJ2-1
D: TRBD1
CDR3: CASNKDRVAYNEQFF
DNA: TGTGCCAGCAACAAGGACAGGGTGGCCTACAATGAGCAGTTCTTC

size: -
V: TRBV12-3/TRBV12-4
J: TRBJ1-2
D: -
CDR3: CASSLDSEYGYTF
DNA: TGTGCCAGCAGCTTAGATTCAGAGTATGGCTACACCTTC

size: many
V: TRBV20-1
J: TRBJ2-5
D: -
CDR3: CSAPSGSPKTQYF
DNA: TGCAGTGCTCCCTCCGGTAGTCCCAAGACCCAGTACTTC

size: few
V: TRBV28
J: TRBJ1-5
D: -
CDR3: CASSLTLSTQPQHF
DNA: TGTGCCAGCAGTCTGACACTTAGCACTCAGCCCCAGCATTTT

size: -
V: TRBV6-2/TRBV6-3
J: TRBJ1-1
D: -
CDR3: CASSYSQPNTEAFF
DNA: TGTGCCAGCAGTTACTCACAGCCGAACACTGAAGCTTTCTTT

size: few
V: TRBV2
J: TRBJ2-3
D: TRBD2
CDR3: CASSTGLAGSDTQYF
DNA: TGTGCCAGCAGTACAGGACTAGCGGGATCTGATACGCAGTATTTT

size: -
V: TRBV7-9
J: TRBJ1-1
D: -
CDR3: CASSFPVQHTEAFF
DNA: TGTGCCAGCAGCTTCCCCGTACAGCACACTGAAGCTTTCTTT

size: few
V: TRBV5-4
J: TRBJ2-5
D: -
CDR3: CVSSLPQETQYF
DNA: TGTGTCAGCAGCTTGCCCCAGGAGACCCAGTACTTC

size: -
V: TRBV28
J: TRBJ2-7
D: -
CDR3: CASSIGVHYEQYF
DNA: TGTGCCAGCAGTATAGGGGTCCACTACGAGCAGTACTTC

size: many
V: TRBV20-1
J: TRBJ2-7
D: TRBD2
CDR3: CSAPSFGLAGNYEQYF
DNA: TGCAGTGCCCCGAGTTTCGGGCTAGCGGGGAACTACGAGCAGTACTTC

size: -
V: TRBV28
J: TRBJ2-5
D: -
CDR3: CASGGGGRETQYF
DNA: TGTGCCAGCGGAGGGGGGGGCCGAGAGACCCAGTACTTC

size: few
V: TRBV5-1
J: TRBJ2-3
D: -
CDR3: CASSLRDSEVSTQYF
DNA: TGCGCCAGCAGCTTAAGGGACTCGGAAGTAAGTACGCAGTATTTT